The sequence of this TCR beta chain was determined in a study of blood T cell repertoires in COVID-19. Whole-study context: Sample material is recorded as cDNA or gDNA derived from T cells, B-cell-depleted T cells, or PBMCs.

Generated by immunoSEQ multiplex PCR, the TCRdb table keeps only in-frame clones and is missing some. This repertoire shows 110,000 to 150,000 clones, around nine tenths found once; its top ten account for around 5.4%. This clone was recorded once. The ends lost 6 bases at V and 4 bases at J; junction bases unmatched: 4. The CDR3 extends over 14 amino acids. CDR1 MNHEY and CDR2 SMNVEV come from the germline V gene (reference sequence). The material sequenced was peripheral blood. The V gene is TRBV27, the J gene TRBJ1-1, with TRBD1 matching 11 bases. The origin of this receptor is a human donor in a cohort sampled during active COVID-19. This CDR3 is CASSPGTGGTEAFF. In nucleotides, the CDR3 is TGTGCCAGCAGCCCCGGGACAGGGGGCACTGAAGCTTTCTTT.